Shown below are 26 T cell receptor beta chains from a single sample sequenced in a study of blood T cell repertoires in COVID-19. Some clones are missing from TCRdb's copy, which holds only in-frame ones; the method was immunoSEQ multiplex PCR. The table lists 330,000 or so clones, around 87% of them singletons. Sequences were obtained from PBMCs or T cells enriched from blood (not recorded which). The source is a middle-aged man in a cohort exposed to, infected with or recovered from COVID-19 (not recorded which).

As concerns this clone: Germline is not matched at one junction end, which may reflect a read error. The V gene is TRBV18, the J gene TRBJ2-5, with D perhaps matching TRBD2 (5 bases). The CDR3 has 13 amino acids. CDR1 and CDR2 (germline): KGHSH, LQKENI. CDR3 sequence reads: CASSPLEAETQYF. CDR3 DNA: TGTGCCAGCTCCCCACTGGAGGCAGAGACCCAGTACTTC.

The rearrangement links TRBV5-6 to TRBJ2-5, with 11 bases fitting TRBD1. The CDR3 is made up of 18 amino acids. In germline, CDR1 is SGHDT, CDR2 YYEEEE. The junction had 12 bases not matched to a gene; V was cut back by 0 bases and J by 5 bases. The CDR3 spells CASSLEKDRGRFRETQYF. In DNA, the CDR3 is TGTGCCAGCAGCTTGGAAAAGGACAGGGGGCGATTTCGCGAGACCCAGTACTTC.

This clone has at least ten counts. In nucleotides, the CDR3 is TGTGCCAGTAGTATTGGGGGGGTGAGCACTGAAGCTTTCTTT. This sequence encodes CASSIGGVSTEAFF. The chain combines TRBV19 with TRBJ1-1, with TRBD1 as a possible D gene (5 bases). The V end lost 3 bases, the J end lost 4 bases, and 12 bases lay between the germline ends. The CDR3 loop spans 14 amino acids. Germline V gene lookup returns CDR1 LNHDA and CDR2 SQIVND (reference sequence). Complete variable domain (other parts from reference TRBV19 and TRBJ1-1): DGGITQSPKYLFRKEGQNVTLSCEQNLNHDAMYWYRQDPGQGLRLIYYSQIVNDFQKGDIAEGYSVSREKKESFPLTVTSAQKNPTAFYLCASSIGGVSTEAFFGQGTRLTVV.

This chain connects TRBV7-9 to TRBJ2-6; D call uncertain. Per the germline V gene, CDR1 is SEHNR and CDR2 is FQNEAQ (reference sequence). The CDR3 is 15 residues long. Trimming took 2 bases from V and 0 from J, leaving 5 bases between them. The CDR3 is CASSLFGSGANVLTF. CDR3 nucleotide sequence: TGTGCCAGCAGCTTATTCGGCTCTGGGGCCAACGTCCTGACTTTC.

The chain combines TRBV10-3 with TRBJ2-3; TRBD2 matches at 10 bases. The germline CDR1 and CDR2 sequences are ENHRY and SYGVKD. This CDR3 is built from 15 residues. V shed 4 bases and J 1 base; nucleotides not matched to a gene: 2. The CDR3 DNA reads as TGTGCCATCAGTGTTGGGACTAGCGGCACAGATACGCAGTATTTT. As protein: CAISVGTSGTDTQYF.

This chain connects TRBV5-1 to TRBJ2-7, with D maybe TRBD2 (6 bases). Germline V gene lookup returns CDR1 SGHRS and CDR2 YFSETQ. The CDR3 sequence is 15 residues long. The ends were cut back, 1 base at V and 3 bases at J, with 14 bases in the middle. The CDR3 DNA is TGCGCCAGCAGCTTGTCTAGCGCGATAGACTACGAGCAGTACTTC. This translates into CASSLSSAIDYEQYF.

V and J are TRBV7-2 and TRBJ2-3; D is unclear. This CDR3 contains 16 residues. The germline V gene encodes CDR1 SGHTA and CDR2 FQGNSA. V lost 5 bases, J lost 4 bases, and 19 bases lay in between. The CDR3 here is CASSLSTRIRADTQYF. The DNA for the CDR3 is TGTGCCAGCAGCCTGTCGACAAGGATTAGAGCAGATACGCAGTATTTT.

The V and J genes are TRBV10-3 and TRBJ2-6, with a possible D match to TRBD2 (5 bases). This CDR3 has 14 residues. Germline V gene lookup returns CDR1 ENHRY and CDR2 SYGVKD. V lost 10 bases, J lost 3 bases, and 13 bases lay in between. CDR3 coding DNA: TGTGCCACCCATGGCGGACTTGGGGCCAACGTCCTGACTTTC. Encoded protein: CATHGGLGANVLTF.

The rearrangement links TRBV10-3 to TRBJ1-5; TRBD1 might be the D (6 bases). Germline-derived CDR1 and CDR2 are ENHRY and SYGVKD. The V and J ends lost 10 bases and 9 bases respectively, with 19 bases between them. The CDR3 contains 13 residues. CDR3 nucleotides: TGTGCCACCCGCCACAGGGATGAAGGGCCCCAGCATTTT. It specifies CATRHRDEGPQHF.

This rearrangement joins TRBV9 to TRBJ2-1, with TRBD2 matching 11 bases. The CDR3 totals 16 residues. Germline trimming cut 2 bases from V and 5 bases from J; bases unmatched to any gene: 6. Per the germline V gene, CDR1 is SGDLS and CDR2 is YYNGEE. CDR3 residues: CASSVSLAGGDNEQFF. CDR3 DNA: TGTGCCAGCAGCGTTAGTCTAGCGGGAGGCGACAATGAGCAGTTCTTC. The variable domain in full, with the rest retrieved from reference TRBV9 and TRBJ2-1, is DSGVTQTPKHLITATGQRVTLRCSPRSGDLSVYWYQQSLDQGLQFLIQYYNGEERAKGNILERFSAQQFPDLHSELNLSSLELGDSALYFCASSVSLAGGDNEQFFGPGTRLTVL.

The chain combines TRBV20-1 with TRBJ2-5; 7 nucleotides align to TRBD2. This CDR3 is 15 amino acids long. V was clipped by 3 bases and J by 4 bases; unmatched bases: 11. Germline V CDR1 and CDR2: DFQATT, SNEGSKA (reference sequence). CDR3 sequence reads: CSASSGGSVGETQYF. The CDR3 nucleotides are TGCAGTGCTAGTTCGGGCGGGAGCGTAGGAGAGACCCAGTACTTC.

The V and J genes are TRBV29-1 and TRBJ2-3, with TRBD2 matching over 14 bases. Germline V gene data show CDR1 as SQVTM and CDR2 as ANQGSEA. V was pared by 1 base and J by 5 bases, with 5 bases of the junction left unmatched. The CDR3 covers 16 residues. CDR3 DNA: TGCAGCGTTGAAGGGGGACTAGCGGGAGTGGGAGATACGCAGTATTTT. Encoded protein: CSVEGGLAGVGDTQYF.

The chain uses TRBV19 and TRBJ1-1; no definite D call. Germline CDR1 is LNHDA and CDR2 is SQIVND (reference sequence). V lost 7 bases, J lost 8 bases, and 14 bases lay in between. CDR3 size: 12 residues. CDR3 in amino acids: CASTAVPSEAFF. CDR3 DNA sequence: TGTGCCAGTACCGCAGTTCCGTCCGAAGCTTTCTTT.

The CDR3 region has the DNA TGTGCCAGCATAGGGACAGGGGCCGGGGAGCTGTTTTTT. It translates to CASIGTGAGELFF. The chain uses TRBV25-1 and TRBJ2-2; 10 bases are shared with TRBD1. There are 13 residues in the CDR3. Trimming at V came to 7 bases and at J to 6 bases, leaving 2 bases not matched to a gene. Germline V gene sequence: CDR1 MGHDK, CDR2 SYGVNS.

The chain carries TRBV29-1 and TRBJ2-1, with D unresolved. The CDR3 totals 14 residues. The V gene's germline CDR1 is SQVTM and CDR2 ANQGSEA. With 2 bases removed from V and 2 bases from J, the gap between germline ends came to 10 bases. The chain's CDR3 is CSVELSAAYNEQFF. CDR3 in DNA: TGCAGCGTTGAACTTAGTGCCGCCTACAATGAGCAGTTCTTC.

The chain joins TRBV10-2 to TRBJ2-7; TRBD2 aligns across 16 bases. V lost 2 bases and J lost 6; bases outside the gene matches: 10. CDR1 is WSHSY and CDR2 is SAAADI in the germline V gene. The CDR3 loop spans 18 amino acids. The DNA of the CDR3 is TGCGCCAGCAGTGAGCCCCTGGGACTAGCGGGAGGGTCCGGCGAGCAGTACTTC. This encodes CASSEPLGLAGGSGEQYF.

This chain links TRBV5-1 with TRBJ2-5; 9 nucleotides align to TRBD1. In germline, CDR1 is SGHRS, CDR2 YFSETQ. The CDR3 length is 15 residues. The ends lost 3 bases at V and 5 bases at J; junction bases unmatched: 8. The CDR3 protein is CASSSQGALSETQYF. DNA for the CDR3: TGCGCCAGCAGCTCACAGGGGGCCCTGAGCGAGACCCAGTACTTC.

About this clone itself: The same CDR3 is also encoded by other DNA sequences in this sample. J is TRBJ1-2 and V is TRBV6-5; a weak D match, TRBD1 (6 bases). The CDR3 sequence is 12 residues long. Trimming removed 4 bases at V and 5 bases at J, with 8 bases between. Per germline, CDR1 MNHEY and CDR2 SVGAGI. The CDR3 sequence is CASSLDRYGYTF. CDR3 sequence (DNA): TGTGCCAGCAGTTTGGACAGATATGGCTACACCTTC.

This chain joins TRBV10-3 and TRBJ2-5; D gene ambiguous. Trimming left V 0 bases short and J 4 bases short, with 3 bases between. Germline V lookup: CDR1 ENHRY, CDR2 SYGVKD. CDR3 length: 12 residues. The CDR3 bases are TGTGCCATCAGTGAGTCAGCAGAGACCCAGTACTTC. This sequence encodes CAISESAETQYF.

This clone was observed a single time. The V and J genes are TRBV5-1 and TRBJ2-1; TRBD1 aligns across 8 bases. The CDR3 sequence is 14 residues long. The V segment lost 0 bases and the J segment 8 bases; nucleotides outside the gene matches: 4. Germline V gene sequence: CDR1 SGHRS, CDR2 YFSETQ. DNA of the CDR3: TGCGCCAGCAGCTTGGGACAGGGGCCCGATGAGCAGTTCTTC. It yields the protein CASSLGQGPDEQFF.

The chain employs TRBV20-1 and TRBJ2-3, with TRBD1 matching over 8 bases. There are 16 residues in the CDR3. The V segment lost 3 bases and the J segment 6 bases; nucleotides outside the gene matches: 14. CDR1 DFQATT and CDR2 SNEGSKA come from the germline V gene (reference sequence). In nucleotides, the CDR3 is TGCAGTGCTAGTAGGAACTATGTAGGGGACAGGGATACGCAGTATTTT. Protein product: CSASRNYVGDRDTQYF.

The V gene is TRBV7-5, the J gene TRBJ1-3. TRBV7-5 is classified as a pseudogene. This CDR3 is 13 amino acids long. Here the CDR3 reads CVRSPRELNTIYF. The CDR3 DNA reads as TGTGTCAGAAGCCCCCGGGAGCTGAACACCATATATTTT.

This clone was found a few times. The CDR3 region is CATSRQGVAETQYF. The CDR3 region has the DNA TGTGCCACCAGCAGACAGGGGGTAGCAGAGACCCAGTACTTC. The rearrangement links TRBV15 to TRBJ2-5; the match to TRBD1 covers 7 bases. This CDR3 comprises 14 residues. V lost 2 bases, J lost 4 bases, and 4 bases stayed unmatched. CDR1 is LNHNV, CDR2 YYDKDF, per germline (reference sequence).

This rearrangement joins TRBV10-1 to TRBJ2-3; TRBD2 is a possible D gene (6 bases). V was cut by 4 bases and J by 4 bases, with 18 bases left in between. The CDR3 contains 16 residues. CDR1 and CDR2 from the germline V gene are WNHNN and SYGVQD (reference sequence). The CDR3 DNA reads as TGCGCCAGCAGTGGTACGACTAGGTCGAGCGCAGATACGCAGTATTTT. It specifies CASSGTTRSSADTQYF.

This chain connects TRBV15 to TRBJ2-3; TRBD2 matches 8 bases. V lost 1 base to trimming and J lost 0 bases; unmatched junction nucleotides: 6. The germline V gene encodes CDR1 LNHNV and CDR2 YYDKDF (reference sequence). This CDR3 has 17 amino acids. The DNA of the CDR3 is TGTGCCACCAGCAGAGTTTCGACTAGCGCTAGCACAGATACGCAGTATTTT. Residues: CATSRVSTSASTDTQYF.

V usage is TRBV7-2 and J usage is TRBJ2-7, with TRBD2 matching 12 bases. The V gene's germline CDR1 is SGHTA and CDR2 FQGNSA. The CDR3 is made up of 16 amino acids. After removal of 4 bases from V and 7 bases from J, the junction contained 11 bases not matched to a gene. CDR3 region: CASSSNPSGRAWEQYF. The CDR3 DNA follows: TGTGCCAGCAGCTCGAATCCTAGCGGGAGGGCGTGGGAGCAGTACTTC.